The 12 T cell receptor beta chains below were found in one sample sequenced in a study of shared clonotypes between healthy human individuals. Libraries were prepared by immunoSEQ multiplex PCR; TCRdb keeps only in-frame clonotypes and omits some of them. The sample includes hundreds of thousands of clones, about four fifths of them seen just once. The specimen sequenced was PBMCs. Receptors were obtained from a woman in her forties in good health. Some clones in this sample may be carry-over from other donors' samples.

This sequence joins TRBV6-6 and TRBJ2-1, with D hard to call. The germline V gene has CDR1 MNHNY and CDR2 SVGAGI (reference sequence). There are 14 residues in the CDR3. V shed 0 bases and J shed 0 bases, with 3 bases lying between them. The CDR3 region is CASSYSSSYNEQFF. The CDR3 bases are TGTGCCAGCAGTTACTCAAGCTCCTACAATGAGCAGTTCTTC.

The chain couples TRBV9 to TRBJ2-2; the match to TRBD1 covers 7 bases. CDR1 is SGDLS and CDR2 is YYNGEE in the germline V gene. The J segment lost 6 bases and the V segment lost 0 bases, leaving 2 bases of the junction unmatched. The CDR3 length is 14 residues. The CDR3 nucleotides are TGTGCCAGCAGCGTAGTGGGGACAGCCGGGGAGCTGTTTTTT. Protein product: CASSVVGTAGELFF.

The CDR3 nucleotides read TGTGCCTGGAGCGCACCGGGACAGGGCCAAGGCTACACCTTC. This codes for CAWSAPGQGQGYTF. The chain carries TRBV30 and TRBJ1-2; 9 nucleotides align to TRBD1. Per germline, CDR1 GTSNPN and CDR2 SVGIG (reference sequence). After removal of 3 bases from V and 8 bases from J, the junction contained 10 bases not matched to a gene. The CDR3 loop spans 14 amino acids.

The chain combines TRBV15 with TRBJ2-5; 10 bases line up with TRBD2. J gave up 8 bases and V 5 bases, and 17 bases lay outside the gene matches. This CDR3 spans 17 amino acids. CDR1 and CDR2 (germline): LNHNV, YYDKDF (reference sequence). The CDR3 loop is CATSGTGLATRRYTQYF. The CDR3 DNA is TGTGCCACCAGCGGCACGGGACTAGCGACGCGGCGGTACACCCAGTACTTC. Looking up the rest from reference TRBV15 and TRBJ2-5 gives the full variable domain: DAMVIQNPRYQVTQFGKPVTLSCSQTLNHNVMYWYQQKSSQAPKLLFHYYDKDFNNEADTPDNFQSRRPNTSFCFLDIRSPGLGDTAMYLCATSGTGLATRRYTQYFGPGTRLLVL.

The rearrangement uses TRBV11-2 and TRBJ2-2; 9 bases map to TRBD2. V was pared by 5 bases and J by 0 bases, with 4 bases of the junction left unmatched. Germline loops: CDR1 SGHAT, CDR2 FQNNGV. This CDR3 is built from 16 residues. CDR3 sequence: CASSGLAGANTGELFF. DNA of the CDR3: TGTGCCAGCAGCGGCTTAGCGGGAGCGAACACCGGGGAGCTGTTTTTT.

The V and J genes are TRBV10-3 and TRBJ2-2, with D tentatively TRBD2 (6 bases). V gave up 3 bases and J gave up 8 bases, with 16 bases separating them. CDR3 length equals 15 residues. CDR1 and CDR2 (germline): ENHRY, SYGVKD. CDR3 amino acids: CAISEGGMATGELFF. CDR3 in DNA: TGTGCCATCAGTGAAGGCGGGATGGCGACAGGGGAGCTGTTTTTT.

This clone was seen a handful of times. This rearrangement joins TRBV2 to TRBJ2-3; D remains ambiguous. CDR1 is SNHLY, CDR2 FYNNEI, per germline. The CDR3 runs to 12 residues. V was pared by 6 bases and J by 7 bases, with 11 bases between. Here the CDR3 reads CASRDDSHTQYF. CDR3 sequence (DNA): TGTGCCAGCAGGGACGACTCCCATACGCAGTATTTT.

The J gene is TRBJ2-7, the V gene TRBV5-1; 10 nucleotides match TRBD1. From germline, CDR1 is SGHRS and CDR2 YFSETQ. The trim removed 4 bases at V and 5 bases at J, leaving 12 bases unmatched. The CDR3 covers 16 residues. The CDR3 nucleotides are TGCGCCAGCAGCCGCCGCCCGGGGACAGGGGCCGACGAGCAGTACTTC. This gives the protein CASSRRPGTGADEQYF.

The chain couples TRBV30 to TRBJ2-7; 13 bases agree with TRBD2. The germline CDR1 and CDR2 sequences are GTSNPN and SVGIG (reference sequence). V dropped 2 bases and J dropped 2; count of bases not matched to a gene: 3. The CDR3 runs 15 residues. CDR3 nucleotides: TGTGCCTGGAGTCAGGGACTAGCGGGAACCTACGAGCAGTACTTC. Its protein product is CAWSQGLAGTYEQYF.

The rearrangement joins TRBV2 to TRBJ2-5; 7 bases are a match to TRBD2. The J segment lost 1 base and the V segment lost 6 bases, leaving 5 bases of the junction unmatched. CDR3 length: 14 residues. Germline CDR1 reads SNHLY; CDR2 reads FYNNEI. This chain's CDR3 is CASRMSSGQETQYF. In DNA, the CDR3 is TGTGCCAGCAGGATGTCTAGCGGCCAAGAGACCCAGTACTTC. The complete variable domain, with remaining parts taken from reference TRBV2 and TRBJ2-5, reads EPEVTQTPSHQVTQMGQEVILRCVPISNHLYFYWYRQILGQKVEFLVSFYNNEISEKSEIFDDQFSVERPDGSNFTLKIRSTKLEDSAMYFCASRMSSGQETQYFGPGTRLLVL.

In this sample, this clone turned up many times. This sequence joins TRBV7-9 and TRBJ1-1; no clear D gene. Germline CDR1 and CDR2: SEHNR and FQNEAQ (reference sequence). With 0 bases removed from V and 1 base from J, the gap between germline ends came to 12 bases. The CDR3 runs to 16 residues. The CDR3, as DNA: TGTGCCAGCAGCTTAGCTCTTGCCGGAACGAACACTGAAGCTTTCTTT. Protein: CASSLALAGTNTEAFF.

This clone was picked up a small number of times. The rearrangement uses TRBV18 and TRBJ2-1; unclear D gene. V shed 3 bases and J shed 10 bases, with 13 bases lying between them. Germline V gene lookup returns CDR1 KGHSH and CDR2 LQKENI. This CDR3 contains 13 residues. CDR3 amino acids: CASSPDQRGEQFF. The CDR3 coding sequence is TGTGCCAGCTCACCGGATCAGCGTGGGGAGCAGTTCTTC.